A selection of T cell receptor beta chains follows, all from one sample in a study of T cell responses to AZD1222 COVID-19 vaccine. Data came from immunoSEQ multiplex PCR; TCRdb stores just in-frame clones and leaves some out. The table includes under 150,000 clones, less than 95% detected once. The sample was peripheral blood, taken on day 0 of AZD1222 vaccination. The source of these receptors is an adult in good health. Both conserved end residues are part of each CDR3. Each record gives: clone size, V gene, J gene, D gene, CDR3 DNA, CDR3 protein. A D gene is named only where the DNA matches it firmly. The size of a clone is reported for some rows only, either as once, few or many, or as a class for expanded clones.

>.|TRBV28|TRBJ1-6|.
TGTGCCAGCAGTTCAGGGGATAGAACGTCACCCCTCCACTTT
CASSSGDRTSPLHF
>.|TRBV6-1|TRBJ2-7|.
TGTGCCAGCAGTGAGCTCGACAGCTACGAGCAGTACTTC
CASSELDSYEQYF
>.|TRBV5-1|TRBJ2-1|.
TGCGCCAGCAGCTTTGTGGCAAGGGATGAGCAGTTCTTC
CASSFVARDEQFF
>.|TRBV11-2|TRBJ1-6|.
TGTGCCAGCAGAAACCTCAGGGATCAGAATTCACCCCTCCACTTT
CASRNLRDQNSPLHF
>.|TRBV30|TRBJ2-7|TRBD1
TGTGCCTGGAGTCTAACGAGCCAGGGGGTTAAGCAGTACTTC
CAWSLTSQGVKQYF
>.|TRBV18|TRBJ2-7|TRBD2
TGTGCCAGCTCACCGGGACTAGCGGAGTCCTACGAGCAGTACTTC
CASSPGLAESYEQYF
>few|TRBV29-1|TRBJ1-2|TRBD1
TGCAGCGTCCCGGGACAGGGAGAGTATGGCTACACCTTC
CSVPGQGEYGYTF
>.|TRBV10-2|TRBJ1-1|.
TGCGCCAGCAGTGAGTCCAAAAAGAACACTGAAGCTTTCTTT
CASSESKKNTEAFF
>.|TRBV6-5|TRBJ2-5|TRBD1
TGTGCCAGCTCGAGGGGGCTGCAAGAGACCCAGTACTTC
CASSRGLQETQYF
>.|TRBV27|TRBJ2-2|.
TGTGCCAGCAGTTTCCTAATCACCGGGGAGCTGTTTTTT
CASSFLITGELFF
>.|TRBV29-1|TRBJ1-6|.
TGCAGCGTTCACCTCCCAGGGGAAACTTATAATTCACCCCTCCACTTT
CSVHLPGETYNSPLHF
>.|TRBV6-5|TRBJ1-2|TRBD1
TGTGCCAGCAGAAGTCCGGACAGGGGGCCCTCTGGCTACACCTTC
CASRSPDRGPSGYTF
>.|TRBV28|TRBJ1-3|.
TGTGCCAGCAGTTTTTTATCCTCTGGAAACACCATATATTTT
CASSFLSSGNTIYF
>.|TRBV6-6|TRBJ2-5|.
TGTGCCAGCAGTTGGAGGGTAGGGGAGACCCAGTACTTC
CASSWRVGETQYF
>.|TRBV19|TRBJ1-2|.
TGTGCCAGTAGTATAGTTGTCCAGGCATCCTATGGCTACACCTTC
CASSIVVQASYGYTF
>.|TRBV27|TRBJ1-1|TRBD1
TGTGCCAGCAGGCCGGACAGGCAACCCTCCCCGAACACTGAAGCTTTCTTT
CASRPDRQPSPNTEAFF
>once|TRBV5-1|TRBJ2-1|TRBD2
TGCGCCAGCAGCTTCACAACTAGCGGGATCTGGAATGAGCAGTTCTTC
CASSFTTSGIWNEQFF
>.|TRBV6-5|TRBJ1-1|.
TGTGCCAGCAGCGACCTGACGGCCTCGGGCACTGAAGCTTTCTTT
CASSDLTASGTEAFF
>.|TRBV11-3|TRBJ1-1|.
TGTGCCAGCAGCTTAGTTCGGACGGCCACTGAAGCTTTCTTT
CASSLVRTATEAFF
>.|TRBV9|TRBJ2-7|TRBD2
TGTGCCAGCAGCGTAGGGACTAGCGTTCCGAGCCTAGCCTACGAGCAGTACTTC
CASSVGTSVPSLAYEQYF
>.|TRBV6-5|TRBJ1-4|.
TGTGCCAGCAGACAGACTACCGTTCTAGGAGAAAAACTGTTTTTT
CASRQTTVLGEKLFF
>.|TRBV6-5|TRBJ1-2|TRBD1
TGTGCCAGCAGTTACATCGACAGGGGCCCCTTCTATGGCTACACCTTC
CASSYIDRGPFYGYTF
>.|TRBV2|TRBJ1-1|TRBD1
TGTGCCACCAGGGGGTGGACTGAAGCTTTCTTT
CATRGWTEAFF
>.|TRBV7-2|TRBJ2-1|TRBD2
TGTGCCAGCAGCCCTTCGGGACTAGCGGGAATTGAGCAGTTCTTC
CASSPSGLAGIEQFF
>.|TRBV9|TRBJ2-1|TRBD2
TGTGCCAGCAGCAACGCGGGAGGGAATGAGCAGTTCTTC
CASSNAGGNEQFF
>.|TRBV6-5|TRBJ2-2|.
TGTGCCAGCAATAGGGGGCTCGGGAGAACCGGGGAGCTGTTTTTT
CASNRGLGRTGELFF
>.|TRBV4-3|TRBJ2-7|TRBD2
TGCGCCAGCAGCCAAGATATACCGGCTAGCGGCTCCTACGAGCAGTACTTC
CASSQDIPASGSYEQYF
>.|TRBV5-1|TRBJ2-2|.
TGCGCCAGCAGCTTAGGGGACACTAACACCGGGGAGCTGTTTTTT
CASSLGDTNTGELFF
>once|TRBV15|TRBJ2-5|TRBD2
TGTGCCACCAGTGGCGGGAGGGCCACGGAGACCCAGTACTTC
CATSGGRATETQYF
>.|TRBV6-5|TRBJ2-3|TRBD1
TGTGCCAGCAGTCGCGGGACAGGGCACATTACGCAGTATTTT
CASSRGTGHITQYF
>few|TRBV28|TRBJ2-1|.
TGTGCCAGCAGTTATTCCTCCAGCTCCTACAATGAGCAGTTCTTC
CASSYSSSSYNEQFF
>.|TRBV21-1|TRBJ2-3|.
TGTGCCAGCAGCAGTACAGGTGTAGCAGATACGCAGTATTTT
CASSSTGVADTQYF
>.|TRBV29-1|TRBJ2-3|TRBD2
TGCAGCGTGGAGGGACTAGCGACAGATACGCAGTATTTT
CSVEGLATDTQYF
>.|TRBV5-4|TRBJ1-1|TRBD1
TGTGCCAGCTCTCCAGGGGGAGGAAAAACTGAAGCTTTCTTT
CASSPGGGKTEAFF
>.|TRBV13|TRBJ2-3|.
TGTGCCAGCAGCTTATTAGGGAAAGCAGATACGCAGTATTTT
CASSLLGKADTQYF
>.|TRBV4-2|TRBJ2-1|TRBD2
TGTGCCAGCAGCCACGTTGGAGCGGGAGCCAATAATGAGCAGTTCTTC
CASSHVGAGANNEQFF
>.|TRBV19|TRBJ2-6|.
TGTGCCAGTAGGAGCAGGGGCACCGGGGCCAACGTCCTGACTTTC
CASRSRGTGANVLTF
>.|TRBV29-1|TRBJ2-1|TRBD2
TGCAGCGTTGATGTTAGCGGGACCTACAATGAGCAGTTCTTC
CSVDVSGTYNEQFF
>.|TRBV4-1|TRBJ1-2|TRBD1
TGCGCCAGCAGCCAAGGGACAGGGGCGAGGTTTGGCTACACCTTC
CASSQGTGARFGYTF
>.|TRBV19|TRBJ1-1|.
TGTGCCACTAGTGAGTTTGGCGGACTCATGAACACTGAAGCTTTCTTT
CATSEFGGLMNTEAFF
>.|TRBV28|TRBJ1-5|TRBD1
TGTGCCGGATGTGACAGGGGGCGTAGGCCCCAGCATTTT
CAGCDRGRRPQHF
>.|TRBV13|TRBJ1-4|.
TGTGCCAGCAGCGCCTACCAAGGGCGGAATGAAAAACTGTTTTTT
CASSAYQGRNEKLFF
>.|TRBV6-2/TRBV6-3|TRBJ1-1|.
TGTGCCAGCAGTCGGGGGTTCACTGAAGCTTTCTTT
CASSRGFTEAFF
>.|TRBV19|TRBJ1-3|TRBD1
TGTGCCAGTAGTTCGACAGGGCGCGGAAACACCATATATTTT
CASSSTGRGNTIYF
>.|TRBV4-1|TRBJ2-6|.
TGCGCCAGCAGCCAAGTTAGCGGAGGTTCCGGGGCCAACGTCCTGACTTTC
CASSQVSGGSGANVLTF
>.|TRBV5-1|TRBJ1-3|.
TGCGCCAGCAGCGGGGGCAGCGCTGGAAACACCATATATTTT
CASSGGSAGNTIYF
>once|TRBV10-1|TRBJ2-3|TRBD2
TGCGCCAGCAGTGACGGGTTCGGACTAGCGGGAGAGGAGAGTACGCAGTATTTT
CASSDGFGLAGEESTQYF
>.|TRBV4-3|TRBJ2-1|.
TGCGCCAGCAGCCAAGATTTTAAGGTTAGCGCCTACAATGAGCAGTTCTTC
CASSQDFKVSAYNEQFF
>.|TRBV5-1|TRBJ2-6|.
TGCGCCAGCAGCTTCGAACCCCCCGCAGGGGAGATACCAGGGGCCAACGTCCTGACTTTC
CASSFEPPAGEIPGANVLTF
>few|TRBV28|TRBJ1-1|.
TGTGCCAGCAGTTCAGGGACCTCTTCCGAAGCTTTCTTT
CASSSGTSSEAFF
>.|TRBV5-5|TRBJ2-5|.
TGTGCCAGCAGCTTGCGGGCAGAGAAAGAGACCCAGTACTTC
CASSLRAEKETQYF
>.|TRBV28|TRBJ2-7|.
TGTGCCAGCAGTTTGGCCAGCTTTCACCTGAACGGTACGAATCAGTACTTC
CASSLASFHLNGTNQYF
>.|TRBV5-1|TRBJ2-2|TRBD2
TGCGCCAGCAACCCAGCGGGGGCTGTCACCGGGGAGCTGTTTTTT
CASNPAGAVTGELFF
>.|TRBV6-5|TRBJ1-1|.
TGTGCCAGCAGTCCCCAACAGGGAGGTCGGACTGAAGCTTTCTTT
CASSPQQGGRTEAFF